The T cell receptor beta chain under discussion was sequenced for a study of T cells after yellow fever vaccination. Study context: Preparation of the low-cell-number fractions used SMART-Seq v4 Ultra Low Input.

This clonotype was counted at least ten times. Its antigen is unidentified. The CDR3 is 15 residues long. Germline CDR1 SGHVS, CDR2 FNYEAQ. V was pared by 2 bases and J by 5 bases, with 15 bases between. Making TCR cDNA involved 5'RACE template switching, which added UMIs and a universal primer site. TCRdb reprocessed the 5' RACE reads with MiXCR, giving one entry per CDR3 protein. The data hold tens of thousands of distinct CDR3 sequences, with approximately 8% observed a single time. General study findings and limits: Most clones from primary vaccination resurfaced after the booster (around 95% CD4, around 91% CD8). Abundant clonotypes from the bulk population could contaminate FACS-sorted repertoires.

Here the sequenced sample was CD8+ T cells sorted from PBMCs, taken 15 days after the yellow fever booster vaccination. The V and J genes are TRBV7-6 and TRBJ2-5; weak D call: TRBD2 (6 bases). The sequence was collected from a man younger than 40 who received the YFV17D yellow fever vaccine. Here the CDR3 reads CASSLLTSPRETQYF. For the CDR3, the DNA is TGTGCCAGCAGCTTACTAACTAGCCCGAGGGAGACCCAGTACTTC.